The 23 T cell receptor beta chains below all came from one sample that was sequenced in a study of blood T cell repertoires in COVID-19. Measured with immunoSEQ multiplex PCR; TCRdb has only the in-frame clones, and not every one. The data hold some 110,000 clones, with 65% to 85% observed a single time. The sample was PBMCs or T cells enriched from blood (not recorded which). The receptors shown here come from a woman in her twenties or thirties who had recovered from COVID-19.

The rearrangement joins TRBV5-8 to TRBJ2-2; 9 bases are a match to TRBD2. The CDR3 contains 14 residues. Per the germline V gene, CDR1 is SGHTS and CDR2 is YDEGEE. The junction had 5 bases not matched to a gene; V was cut back by 4 bases and J by 7 bases. Here the CDR3 reads CASSRREGIGELFF. CDR3 nucleotide sequence: TGTGCCAGCAGCCGGCGGGAGGGCATCGGGGAGCTGTTTTTT. The entire variable domain, with the rest obtained from reference TRBV5-8 and TRBJ2-2, is as follows: EAGVTQSPTHLIKTRGQQATLRCSPISGHTSVYWYQQALGLGLQFLLWYDEGEERNRGNFPPRFSGRQFPNYSSELNVNALELEDSALYLCASSRREGIGELFFGEGSRLTVL.

The chain carries TRBV30 and TRBJ2-7, with TRBD1 matching 9 bases. Germline V gives CDR1 GTSNPN, CDR2 SVGIG (reference sequence). The CDR3 is made up of 14 amino acids. Germline trimming cut 4 bases from V and 3 bases from J; bases unmatched to any gene: 7. CDR3 protein: CAWTADRGFYEQYF. DNA of the CDR3: TGTGCCTGGACGGCGGACAGGGGTTTCTACGAGCAGTACTTC.

A single count supports this clone. The CDR3 region is CASSTWGGKGNQPQHF. For the CDR3, the DNA is TGTGCCAGTAGTACCTGGGGGGGAAAGGGCAATCAGCCCCAGCATTTT. J is TRBJ1-5 and V is TRBV19; possible D gene TRBD1, 5 bases. The germline V gene encodes CDR1 LNHDA and CDR2 SQIVND (reference sequence). Trimming stripped 4 bases from V and 2 bases from J, with 15 bases between. The CDR3 runs 16 residues. The full variable domain, rest sourced from reference TRBV19 and TRBJ1-5, is DGGITQSPKYLFRKEGQNVTLSCEQNLNHDAMYWYRQDPGQGLRLIYYSQIVNDFQKGDIAEGYSVSREKKESFPLTVTSAQKNPTAFYLCASSTWGGKGNQPQHFGDGTRLSIL.

The rearrangement uses TRBV19 and TRBJ2-3, with 9 bases matching TRBD2. Trimming cost V 7 bases and J 3 bases; bases outside gene matches: 11. The CDR3 has 16 amino acids. Germline CDR1 reads LNHDA; CDR2 reads SQIVND (reference sequence). The CDR3 protein is CASKAGGRAVTDTQYF. For the CDR3, the DNA is TGTGCCAGTAAGGCGGGCGGGAGGGCCGTGACAGATACGCAGTATTTT.

The CDR3 region has the DNA TGTGCCATCAGAGAGGACAGGGCGGGGGAGACCCAGTACTTC. This gives the protein CAIREDRAGETQYF. V gene TRBV10-3 combines with J gene TRBJ2-5, with 8 bases fitting TRBD1. This CDR3 region has 14 residues. After removal of 6 bases from V and 5 bases from J, the junction contained 8 bases not matched to a gene. Germline-derived CDR1 and CDR2 are ENHRY and SYGVKD.

In DNA form, the CDR3 reads TGTGCCAGCACCCCGGTGCCCAGGGGGAAAGAGACCCAGTACTTC. Amino acids: CASTPVPRGKETQYF. The chain employs TRBV21-1 and TRBJ2-5; no DNA check was done on the table's D call, TRBD1. TRBV21-1 has pseudogene status. The CDR3 runs 15 residues.

The chain has TRBV12-3 or TRBV12-4 and TRBJ2-2; 7 bases fit TRBD2. This CDR3 has 13 amino acids. The V and J ends lost 3 bases and 11 bases, in that order; junction bases with no gene match: 6. CDR3 coding DNA: TGTGCCAGCAGTTTGTTTCGGGAGGCCGAGCTGTTTTTT. Translating gives CASSLFREAELFF.

The genes are TRBV3-1 (or the pseudogene TRBV3-2) and TRBJ2-1; D gene uncertain. The CDR3 is 12 amino acids. With 4 bases removed from V and 9 bases from J, the gap between germline ends came to 10 bases. The germline gives CDR1 LGHDT, CDR2 YNNKEL (reference sequence). In DNA, the CDR3 is TGTGCCAGCAGCCCTCGGGTTGGTGAGCAGTTCTTC. Its translation is CASSPRVGEQFF.

The gene calls are TRBV10-2 and TRBJ1-3; TRBD1 agrees at 10 bases. The trim removed 0 bases at V and 4 bases at J, leaving 3 bases unmatched. This CDR3 has 16 amino acids. Looked up from germline, CDR1 is WSHSY and CDR2 is SAAADI. Written as DNA, the CDR3 is TGCGCCAGCAGTGAGTCGAGACAGGGGGCGGGAAACACCATATATTTT. Translating gives CASSESRQGAGNTIYF.

This chain joins TRBV10-1 and TRBJ1-3; 9 bases fit TRBD1. V trimming: 11 bases; J trimming: 0 bases; junction bases outside the gene matches: 14. There are 17 residues in the CDR3. Germline V lookup: CDR1 WNHNN, CDR2 SYGVQD (reference sequence). CDR3 sequence reads: CAGHGGTGPLSGNTIYF. The DNA for the CDR3 is TGCGCCGGTCATGGGGGGACAGGGCCTCTCTCTGGAAACACCATATATTTT.

V gene TRBV28 combines with J gene TRBJ2-5, with a tentative D call TRBD2 (6 bases). The CDR3 runs 17 residues. Germline assignment: CDR1 MDHEN and CDR2 SYDVKM. The V end lost 2 bases, the J end lost 6 bases, and 22 bases lay between the germline ends. CDR3 protein: CASSLDLWRRREKTQYF. The CDR3 DNA reads as TGTGCCAGCAGTTTAGATTTATGGAGGCGCCGGGAGAAGACCCAGTACTTC.

This chain joins TRBV12-3 or TRBV12-4 and TRBJ1-2; a weak D match, TRBD1 (5 bases). V was shortened by 3 bases and J by 8 bases, with 13 bases between the two germline ends. The CDR3 spans 13 residues. In DNA form, the CDR3 reads TGTGCCAGCAGTTTGGGGCAGGGAGGCGGCTACACCTTC. This translates into CASSLGQGGGYTF.

As to this clone: One junction end does not reproduce the germline sequence, and a read error may be involved. Other nucleotide sequences in the sample specify the same CDR3. V usage is TRBV5-5 and J usage is TRBJ2-7; 7 bases are shared with TRBD2. Germline V lookup: CDR1 SGHKS, CDR2 YYEKEE (reference sequence). The CDR3 is 15 residues long. CDR3: CASSLGLAVFEEQYF. CDR3 sequence (DNA): TGTGCCAGTAGCTTGGGGCTAGCGGTGTTCGAGGAGCAGTACTTC.

V usage is TRBV18 and J usage is TRBJ1-1; no clear D. This CDR3 spans 14 amino acids. Germline loops: CDR1 KGHSH, CDR2 LQKENI. Trimming removed 6 bases at V and 1 base at J, with 12 bases between. The CDR3 is CASSRGAGNTEAFF. As DNA, the CDR3 is TGTGCCAGCTCCCGGGGTGCTGGGAACACTGAAGCTTTCTTT.

V gene TRBV28 combines with J gene TRBJ2-6; no clear D. The CDR3 contains 15 residues. Trimming removed 6 bases at V and 4 bases at J, with 13 bases between. Germline-derived CDR1 and CDR2 are MDHEN and SYDVKM. The CDR3 here is CASSSASYGANVLTF. The CDR3 nucleotides read TGTGCCAGCAGCTCCGCTAGTTACGGGGCCAACGTCCTGACTTTC.

This chain uses TRBV7-9 with TRBJ2-5; no clear D gene. CDR3 length equals 14 residues. The V end lost 6 bases, the J end lost 7 bases, and 18 bases lay between the germline ends. Per the germline V gene, CDR1 is SEHNR and CDR2 is FQNEAQ (reference sequence). The DNA of the CDR3 is TGTGCCAGCAGACACACAGCTCCATTTGGGACCCAGTACTTC. Translating it yields CASRHTAPFGTQYF.

This clone was seen only a few times. This chain joins TRBV29-1 and TRBJ1-2, with 9 bases fitting TRBD1. After removal of 7 bases from V and 4 bases from J, the junction contained 7 bases not matched to a gene. Germline V lookup: CDR1 SQVTM, CDR2 ANQGSEA. This CDR3 is 13 amino acids long. CDR3 sequence reads: CSATEDRGYGYTF. The CDR3 bases are TGCAGCGCCACCGAGGACAGGGGCTATGGCTACACCTTC.

The genes are TRBV5-1 and TRBJ1-3; D remains ambiguous. The V and J ends lost 3 bases and 1 base respectively, with 17 bases between them. Germline assignment: CDR1 SGHRS and CDR2 YFSETQ. The CDR3 spans 17 residues. CDR3 bases: TGCGCCAGCAGCTCGTCCCCGTCCAGAGGATCTGGAAACACCATATATTTT. It encodes CASSSSPSRGSGNTIYF.

Only a few counts were recorded for this clone. The chain links TRBV11-2 to TRBJ2-1, with TRBD1 matching over 10 bases. Trimming cost V 3 bases and J 6 bases; bases outside gene matches: 8. The CDR3 runs to 16 residues. CDR1 SGHAT and CDR2 FQNNGV come from the germline V gene. DNA of the CDR3: TGTGCCAGCAGCTTCATAGTGGGGACAGGGGTCAATGAGCAGTTCTTC. This sequence encodes CASSFIVGTGVNEQFF.

Only a few counts were recorded for this clone. The chain is built from TRBV5-6 and TRBJ2-3, with D tentatively TRBD1 (6 bases). V was clipped by 3 bases and J by 5 bases, with 19 bases between them. In germline, CDR1 is SGHDT, CDR2 YYEEEE. The CDR3 is 16 amino acids. The CDR3 loop reads CASSSLTGPAGDTQYF. In DNA form, the CDR3 reads TGTGCCAGCAGCTCCTTGACAGGCCCAGCAGGAGATACGCAGTATTTT.

The rearrangement uses TRBV7-3 and TRBJ2-1, with D hard to call. With 0 bases removed from V and 7 bases from J, the gap between germline ends came to 4 bases. CDR3 length: 12 residues. From germline, CDR1 is SGHTA and CDR2 FQGTGA. In DNA form, the CDR3 reads TGTGCCAGCAGCTTAACCGGGAATGAGCAGTTCTTC. Amino acids: CASSLTGNEQFF.

This clone was detected only a few times. The gene calls are TRBV7-3 and TRBJ2-1, with D maybe TRBD1 (5 bases). V was trimmed by 3 bases and J by 5 bases, leaving 11 bases between them. CDR3 size: 14 residues. The V gene's germline CDR1 is SGHTA and CDR2 FQGTGA. The CDR3 region is CASSLGQGHNEQFF. The CDR3 nucleotides are TGTGCCAGCAGCTTGGGGCAGGGCCACAATGAGCAGTTCTTC. The full variable domain, rest sourced from reference TRBV7-3 and TRBJ2-1, is GAGVSQTPSNKVTEKGKYVELRCDPISGHTALYWYRQSLGQGPEFLIYFQGTGAADDSGLPNDRFFAVRPEGSVSTLKIQRTERGDSAVYLCASSLGQGHNEQFFGPGTRLTVL.

This rearrangement joins TRBV28 to TRBJ2-5; TRBD2 aligns across 8 bases. The length of the CDR3 is 20 residues. Per germline, CDR1 MDHEN and CDR2 SYDVKM. V shed 6 bases and J 2 bases; nucleotides not matched to a gene: 23. The CDR3 DNA follows: TGTGCCAGCAGCTCACGCCGACTAGCGCGAGATCCCCAATTACAAGAGACCCAGTACTTC. This encodes CASSSRRLARDPQLQETQYF.